This T cell receptor beta chain came from a study of T cell repertoires and HLA-DP antigens. Average purity of the negatively selected CD4+ T cells was around 98%. With 3 bases clipped from V and 4 bases from J, the junction kept 11 bases outside the gene matches. This CDR3 is 17 amino acids long. CDR1 LNHDA and CDR2 SQIVND come from the germline V gene (reference sequence). Profiled with immunoSEQ multiplex PCR; TCRdb holds only in-frame clones, not every one. The sample has around 90,000 clones, 86% seen once. For this clone: Its antigen is undetermined.

The chain has TRBV19 and TRBJ2-2; 7 bases align to TRBD1. Input material: CD4+ T cells from PBMCs. The sequence came from a man aged 50 to 60 in good health and CMV-seronegative. The CDR3 here is CASSMHSAGGSTGELFF. In DNA, the CDR3 is TGTGCCAGTAGTATGCATTCGGCAGGGGGTAGCACCGGGGAGCTGTTTTTT.